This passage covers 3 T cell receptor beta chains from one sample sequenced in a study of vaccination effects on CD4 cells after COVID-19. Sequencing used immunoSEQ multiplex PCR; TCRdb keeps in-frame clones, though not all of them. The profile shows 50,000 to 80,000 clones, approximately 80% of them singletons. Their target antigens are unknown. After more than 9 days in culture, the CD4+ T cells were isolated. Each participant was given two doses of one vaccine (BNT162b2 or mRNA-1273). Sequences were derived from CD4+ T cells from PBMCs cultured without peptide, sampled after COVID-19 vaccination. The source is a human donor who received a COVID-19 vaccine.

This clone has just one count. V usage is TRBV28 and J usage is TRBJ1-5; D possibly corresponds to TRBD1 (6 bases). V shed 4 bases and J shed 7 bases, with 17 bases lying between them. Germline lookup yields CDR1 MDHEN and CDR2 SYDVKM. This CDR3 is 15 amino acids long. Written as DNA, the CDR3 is TGTGCCAGCAGTTCACCGGGACAATTAAGGCAGCCCCAGCATTTT. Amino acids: CASSSPGQLRQPQHF.

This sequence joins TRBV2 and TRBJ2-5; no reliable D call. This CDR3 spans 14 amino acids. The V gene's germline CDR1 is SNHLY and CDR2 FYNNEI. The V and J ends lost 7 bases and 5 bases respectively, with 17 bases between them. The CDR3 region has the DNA TGTGCCAGCACCCCTGGGGTCGGTCGGGAGACCCAGTACTTC. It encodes CASTPGVGRETQYF.

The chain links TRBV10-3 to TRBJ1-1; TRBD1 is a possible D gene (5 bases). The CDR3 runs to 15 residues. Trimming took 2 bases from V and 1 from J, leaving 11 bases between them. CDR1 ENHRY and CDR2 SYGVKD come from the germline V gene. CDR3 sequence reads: CAISEVGTANTEAFF. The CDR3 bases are TGTGCCATCAGTGAGGTAGGGACGGCGAACACTGAAGCTTTCTTT.